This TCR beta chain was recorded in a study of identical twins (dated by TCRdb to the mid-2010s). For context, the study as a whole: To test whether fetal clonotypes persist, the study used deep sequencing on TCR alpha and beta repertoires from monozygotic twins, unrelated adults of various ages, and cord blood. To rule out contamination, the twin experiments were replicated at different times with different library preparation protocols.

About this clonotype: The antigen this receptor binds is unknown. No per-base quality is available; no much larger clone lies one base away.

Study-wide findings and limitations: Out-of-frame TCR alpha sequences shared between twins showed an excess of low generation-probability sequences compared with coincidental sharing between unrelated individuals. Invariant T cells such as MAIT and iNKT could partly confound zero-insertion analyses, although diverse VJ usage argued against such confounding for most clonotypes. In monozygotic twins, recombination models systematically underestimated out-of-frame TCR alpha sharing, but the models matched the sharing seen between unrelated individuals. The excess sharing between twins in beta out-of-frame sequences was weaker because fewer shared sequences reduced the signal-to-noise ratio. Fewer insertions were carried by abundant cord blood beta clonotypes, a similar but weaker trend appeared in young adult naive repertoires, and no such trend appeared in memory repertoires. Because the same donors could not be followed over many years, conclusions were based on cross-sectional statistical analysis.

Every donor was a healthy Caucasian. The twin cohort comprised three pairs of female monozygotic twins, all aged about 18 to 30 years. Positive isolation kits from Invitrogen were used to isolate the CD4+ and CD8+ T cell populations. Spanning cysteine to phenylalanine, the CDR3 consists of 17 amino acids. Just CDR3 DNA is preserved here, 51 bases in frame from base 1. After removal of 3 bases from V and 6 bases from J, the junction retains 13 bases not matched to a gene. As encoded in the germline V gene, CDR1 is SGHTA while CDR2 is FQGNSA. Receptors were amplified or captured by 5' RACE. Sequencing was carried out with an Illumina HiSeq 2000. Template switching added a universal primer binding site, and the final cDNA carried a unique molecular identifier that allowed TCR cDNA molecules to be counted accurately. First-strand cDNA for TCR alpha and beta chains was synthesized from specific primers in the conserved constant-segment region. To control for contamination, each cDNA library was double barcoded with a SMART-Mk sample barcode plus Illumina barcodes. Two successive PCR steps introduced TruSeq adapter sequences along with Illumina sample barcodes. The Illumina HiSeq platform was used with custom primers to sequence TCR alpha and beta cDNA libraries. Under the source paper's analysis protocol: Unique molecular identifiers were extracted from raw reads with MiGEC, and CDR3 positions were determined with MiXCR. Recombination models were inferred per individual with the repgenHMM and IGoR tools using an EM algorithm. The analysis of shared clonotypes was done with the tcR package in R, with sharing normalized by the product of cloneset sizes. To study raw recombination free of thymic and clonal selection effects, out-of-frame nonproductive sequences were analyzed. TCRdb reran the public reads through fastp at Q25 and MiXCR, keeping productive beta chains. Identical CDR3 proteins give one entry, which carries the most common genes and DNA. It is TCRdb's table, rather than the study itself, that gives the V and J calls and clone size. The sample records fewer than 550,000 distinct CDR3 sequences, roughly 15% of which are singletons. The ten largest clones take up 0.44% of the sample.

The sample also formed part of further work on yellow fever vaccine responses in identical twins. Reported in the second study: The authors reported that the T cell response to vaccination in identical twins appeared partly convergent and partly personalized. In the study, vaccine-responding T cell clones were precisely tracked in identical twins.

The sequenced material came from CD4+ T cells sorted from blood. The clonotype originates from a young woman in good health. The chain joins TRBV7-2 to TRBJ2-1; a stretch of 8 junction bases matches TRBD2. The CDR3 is CASSLGPGLARGNEQFF. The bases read TGTGCCAGCAGCTTGGGCCCCGGACTAGCTAGGGGCAATGAGCAGTTCTTC. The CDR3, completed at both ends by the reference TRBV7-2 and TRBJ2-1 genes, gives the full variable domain GAGVSQSPSNKVTEKGKDVELRCDPISGHTALYWYRQSLGQGLEFLIYFQGNSAPDKSGLPSDRFSAERTGGSVSTLTIQRTQQEDSAVYLCASSLGPGLARGNEQFFGPGTRLTVL.